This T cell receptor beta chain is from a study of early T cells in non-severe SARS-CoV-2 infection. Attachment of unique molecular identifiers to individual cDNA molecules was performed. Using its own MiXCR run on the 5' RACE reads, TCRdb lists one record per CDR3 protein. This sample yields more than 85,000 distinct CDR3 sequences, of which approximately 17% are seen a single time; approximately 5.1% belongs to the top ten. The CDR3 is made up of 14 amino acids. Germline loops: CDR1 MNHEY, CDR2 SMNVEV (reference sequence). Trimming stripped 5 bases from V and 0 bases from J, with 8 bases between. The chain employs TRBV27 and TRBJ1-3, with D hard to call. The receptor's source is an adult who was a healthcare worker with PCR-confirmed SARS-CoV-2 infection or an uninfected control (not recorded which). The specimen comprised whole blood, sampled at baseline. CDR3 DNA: TGTGCCAGCAGTCCACATCTCTCTGGAAACACCATATATTTT. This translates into CASSPHLSGNTIYF.